This is a list of T cell receptor beta chains from one sample in a study of OX40 agonist ivuxolimab in advanced cancers. Profiling relied on immunoSEQ multiplex PCR, and the TCRdb table lists in-frame clones only, not all of them. The data show about 76,000 clones, over 75% seen once. The input for sequencing was CD4+ or CD8+ T cells sorted from blood, taken in a trial of the OX40 agonist ivuxolimab. Receptors were obtained from an adult with an advanced solid tumor such as melanoma, head and neck, liver or kidney cancer. CDR3s include the opening cysteine and the closing phenylalanine or tryptophan. Each record gives: V gene, clone size, J gene, D gene, CDR3 DNA, CDR3 protein. D genes are given only for firm matches. Clone size is shown for a subset of rows, as once, few, many or a class of expanded clone.

TRBV5-1,-,TRBJ2-7,TRBD1,TGCGCCAGCAGCTTGGAGCCAGGACAGGGCTTGTACGAGCAGTACTTC,CASSLEPGQGLYEQYF
TRBV6-5,-,TRBJ1-2,-,TGTGCCAGCAGTCGGGACCTAAACTATGGCTACACCTTC,CASSRDLNYGYTF
TRBV5-4,-,TRBJ2-3,TRBD2,TGTGCCAGCAGCATCAAACTAGCGGGGGGCACAGATACGCAGTATTTT,CASSIKLAGGTDTQYF
TRBV7-2,once,TRBJ1-1,-,TGTGCCAGCAGCTCTACAGCGGCGGTGGTTCACACTGAAGCTTTCTTT,CASSSTAAVVHTEAFF
TRBV19,few,TRBJ1-2,TRBD1,TGTGCCAGTAGCCCAAGCCTAAGACAGGGGGAAAGGTATGGCTACACCTTC,CASSPSLRQGERYGYTF
TRBV10-3,few,TRBJ2-1,TRBD2,TGTGCCATCAGTGAGTCTGCCCTACTAGCGGGGGGGTACAATGAGCAGTTCTTC,CAISESALLAGGYNEQFF
TRBV5-1,-,TRBJ2-7,TRBD1,TGCGCCAGCAGCCGTGCAGGCCAGGGGGTATCCTACGAGCAGTACTTC,CASSRAGQGVSYEQYF
TRBV30,-,TRBJ1-5,TRBD1,TGTGCCTGGAGTGACGGGACAGGGATTAGCAATCAGCCCCAGCATTTT,CAWSDGTGISNQPQHF
TRBV19,-,TRBJ1-2,TRBD1,TGTGCCAGTAGTCGTACAGCTTTCCAGGGGGACTATGGCTACACCTTC,CASSRTAFQGDYGYTF
TRBV19,-,TRBJ2-5,TRBD2,TGTGCCAGTAGTATCCCACGCGACGGGAGGCTGGGAGAGACCCAGTACTTC,CASSIPRDGRLGETQYF
TRBV4-3,-,TRBJ2-1,TRBD2,TGCGCCAGCAGCCAAGTACGGACTAGAGGTTGGAATGAGCAGTTCTTC,CASSQVRTRGWNEQFF
TRBV6-1,-,TRBJ1-4,-,TGTGCCAGCAGTGAGGGACGTGGCAGGCTTCCAACTAATGAAAAACTGTTTTTT,CASSEGRGRLPTNEKLFF
TRBV18,-,TRBJ2-7,-,TGTGCCAGCTCACCGGGGACGGAGAGCTCCTACGAGCAGTACTTC,CASSPGTESSYEQYF
TRBV11-2,-,TRBJ1-1,-,TGTGCCAGCAGCTTCGAGAGGGCCCAATATGGAGCTTTCTTT,CASSFERAQYGAFF
TRBV6-1,-,TRBJ2-2,-,TGTGCCGCTCCGGGGTCCACCGGGGAGCTGTTTTTT,CAAPGSTGELFF
TRBV12-2,-,TRBJ1-1,-,TGTGCAAGTCGCTTAGTTCGGATCGAAGCTTTCTTT,CASRLVRIEAFF
TRBV5-4,once,TRBJ2-7,-,TGTGCCAGCAGCTTGGATCAGGGCGGCTTACGGCAGCAGTACTTC,CASSLDQGGLRQQYF
TRBV11-2,-,TRBJ1-5,-,TGTGCCAGCAGCACTCAGGAGAATCAGCCCCAGCATTTT,CASSTQENQPQHF
TRBV18,-,TRBJ1-5,-,TGTGCCAGCTCGCCGGGGGTGGATCAGCCCCAGCATTTT,CASSPGVDQPQHF
TRBV30,-,TRBJ2-5,-,TGTGCCTGGAGGACACTTAGCGGTCTAGAGACCCAGTACTTC,CAWRTLSGLETQYF
TRBV4-1,-,TRBJ2-2,-,TGCGCCAGCAGCCCCCGCACTTCCGGGGAGCTGTTTTTT,CASSPRTSGELFF
TRBV7-2,-,TRBJ1-2,-,TGTGCCAGCCTACCGGCAGTCTCGCGTTTCTATGGCTACACCTTC,CASLPAVSRFYGYTF
TRBV5-4,once,TRBJ2-3,TRBD2,TGTGCCAGCAGCGAGATCTCAGCGGGGCCAGATACGCAGTATTTT,CASSEISAGPDTQYF
TRBV7-2,-,TRBJ1-2,-,TGTGCCAGCAGCCCCGGGTATGGCTACACCTTC,CASSPGYGYTF
TRBV7-9,-,TRBJ2-7,-,TGTGCCAGCGTTCGGGACACAAACTACGAGCAGTACTTC,CASVRDTNYEQYF
TRBV5-1,-,TRBJ1-1,-,TGCGCCAGCAGGCCTGACAGCACGAACACTGAAGCTTTCTTT,CASRPDSTNTEAFF
TRBV4-1,-,TRBJ2-3,-,TGCGCCAGCAGCTCTAAAAGGGCCCAGGGGACAGATACGCAGTATTTT,CASSSKRAQGTDTQYF
TRBV19,-,TRBJ1-2,TRBD1,TGTGCCAGCAGGGCAGGACAGGGTGGAACCTATGGCTACACCTTC,CASRAGQGGTYGYTF
TRBV4-1,-,TRBJ1-1,-,TGCGCCAGCAGCCATAGACAAGGTGGGGGAGCTGGAGTTTTCAGAAACACTGAAGCTTTCTTT,CASSHRQGGGAGVFRNTEAFF
TRBV6-5,-,TRBJ1-2,TRBD1,TGTGCCAGCAGTTACGTAGGGGGCGGGAACTATGGCTACACCTTC,CASSYVGGGNYGYTF